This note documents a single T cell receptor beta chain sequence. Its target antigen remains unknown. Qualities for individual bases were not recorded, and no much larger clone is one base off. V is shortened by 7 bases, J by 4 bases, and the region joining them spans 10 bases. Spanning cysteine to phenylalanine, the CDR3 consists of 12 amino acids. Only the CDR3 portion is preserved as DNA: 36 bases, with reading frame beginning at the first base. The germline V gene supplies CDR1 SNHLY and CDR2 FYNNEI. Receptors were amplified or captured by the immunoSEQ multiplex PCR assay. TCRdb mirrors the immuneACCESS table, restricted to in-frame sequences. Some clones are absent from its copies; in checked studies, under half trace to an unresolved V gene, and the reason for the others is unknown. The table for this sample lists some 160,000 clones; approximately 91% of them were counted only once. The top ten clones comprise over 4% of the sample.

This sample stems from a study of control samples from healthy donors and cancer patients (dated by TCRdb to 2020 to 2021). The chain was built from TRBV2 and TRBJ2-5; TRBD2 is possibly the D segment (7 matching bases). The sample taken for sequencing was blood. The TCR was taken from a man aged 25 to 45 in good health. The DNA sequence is TGTGCCAGCAAGGGAGGGGGAGAGACCCAGTACTTC. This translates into CASKGGGETQYF.